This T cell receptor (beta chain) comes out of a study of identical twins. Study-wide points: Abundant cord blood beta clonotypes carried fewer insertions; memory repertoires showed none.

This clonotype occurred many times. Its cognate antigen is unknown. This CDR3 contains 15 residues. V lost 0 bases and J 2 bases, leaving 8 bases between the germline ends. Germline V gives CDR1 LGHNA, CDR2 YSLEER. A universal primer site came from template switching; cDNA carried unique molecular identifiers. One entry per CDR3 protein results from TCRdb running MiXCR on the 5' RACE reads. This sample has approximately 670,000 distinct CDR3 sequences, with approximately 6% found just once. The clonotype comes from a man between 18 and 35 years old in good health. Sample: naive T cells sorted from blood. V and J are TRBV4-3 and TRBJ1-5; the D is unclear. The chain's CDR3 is CASSQDLGGNQPQHF. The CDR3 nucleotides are TGCGCCAGCAGCCAAGATCTCGGGGGCAATCAGCCCCAGCATTTT.